This TCR beta chain originates from a study of blood T cell repertoires in COVID-19. The overall study: Donors in the United States, Italy and Spain gave samples during acute or convalescent COVID-19. T cells, B-cell-depleted T cells, or PBMCs supplied cDNA or gDNA.

In the study's own analysis: From reference gene primer amplification, estimates of nucleated cell counts were derived. Profiled with immunoSEQ multiplex PCR; TCRdb holds only in-frame clones, not every one. The V and J calls and clone size are taken from that table; D and trimming were inferred from the DNA. The sample has 130,000 or so clones; about four fifths are singletons. The CDR3 consists of 16 residues. The V end lost 4 bases, the J end lost 6 bases, and 18 bases lay between the germline ends. Germline-derived CDR1 and CDR2 are SGHVS and FQNEAQ. The chain couples TRBV7-8 to TRBJ1-4; D is ambiguous. Specimen: peripheral blood. This clonotype originated in a man aged 55 to 70 with acute or convalescent COVID-19. The CDR3 loop is CASSSSMRATDEKLFF. As DNA, the CDR3 is TGTGCCAGCAGCTCCTCAATGCGGGCCACCGATGAAAAACTGTTTTTT.